The count of the clone carrying this TCR beta chain is one. What it recognizes is unknown. This record belongs to a study of cytomegalovirus exposure and HLA in healthy donors. Whole-study findings and limits: Accurate HLA-A and HLA-B prediction from TCR beta sequences was reported for most subjects.

The primer mix had 60 Vbeta and 13 Jbeta primers. Here immunoSEQ multiplex PCR was the method, and the copy in TCRdb shows in-frame clones only, minus some. The sample lists 85,000 to 90,000 clones; 65% to 80% were seen once. CDR3 length equals 15 residues. Trimming pared 3 bases from V and 10 bases from J, leaving 17 bases between. Germline V gene lookup returns CDR1 SGDLS and CDR2 YYNGEE. The source of this sequence is a man aged 25 to 40 in good health and CMV-seropositive. This rearrangement joins TRBV9 to TRBJ1-6; unclear D gene. Sequenced sample: PBMCs. Written as DNA, the CDR3 is TGTGCCAGCAGCGCCAACCGGGTCCCCGGATCACCCCTCCACTTT. Amino acid sequence: CASSANRVPGSPLHF.